This T cell receptor (beta chain) was recovered during a study of T-cell reconstitution after alpha-beta-depleted transplantation in children. Preparing the TCRbeta library involved the use of unique molecular identifiers. MiXCR, applied by TCRdb to the PCR reads, yields one record per CDR3 protein. Among 95,000 to 150,000 distinct CDR3 sequences listed, 20% to 25% were seen once. Study observations and caveats: After one year, T-cell counts and TCRbeta diversity mostly came from new T cells. Recipient T cells and thymic progenitors that survived gave rise to the high TCRbeta diversity observed at day 60 in some patients. In patients about two months after transplant, alpha-beta T cells reportedly arose from several hundred expanded graft clones.

Germline values: CDR1 MDHEN, CDR2 SYDVKM. The CDR3 totals 15 residues. V was pared by 7 bases and J by 4 bases, with 8 bases of the junction left unmatched. Concerning this clonotype itself: Its specificity is unknown.

This chain joins TRBV28 and TRBJ1-3; 9 bases are shared with TRBD1. This clonotype was sampled from a male patient aged 2 to 10 who had a stem cell transplant for chronic granulomatous disease, so the T cells may come from the graft donor. The specimen comprised PBMCs, mostly from graft donor cells, sampled 180 days after TCRalphabeta/CD19-depleted stem cell transplant. The CDR3 coding sequence is TGTGCCAGCACCACGACAGGGGGACGAGGAAACACCATATATTTT. As protein: CASTTTGGRGNTIYF.